Listed below are T cell receptor beta chains from one sample, sequenced in a study of T cells in Graves' hyperthyroidism and ophthalmopathy. MiXCR, applied by TCRdb to the multiplex PCR reads, yields one record per CDR3 protein. The table has hundreds of thousands of distinct CDR3 sequences, just under 45% seen once. The sequenced sample was peripheral blood or thyroid tissue (not recorded which). All receptors come from an adult man with Graves' disease, either hyperthyroidism or ophthalmopathy (not recorded which). Both conserved end residues are part of each CDR3. D genes are given only for firm matches. Only part of the rows carry a size: once, few, many, or a class if the clone is expanded.

few | 15 | TRBD2 | TRBJ2-5 | TRBV7-9 | TGTGCCAGCAGCCACCGGCGGGGGGCCGCCGTTACCCAGTACTTC | CASSHRRGAAVTQYF
. | 9 | . | TRBJ1-5 | TRBV6-5 | TGTGCCATCAGTGAAACCGAGCATTTT | CAISETEHF
. | 14 | TRBD2 | TRBJ2-5 | TRBV20-1 | TGCAGTGCCAGGCGGGGGGGGACATACGAGACCCAGTACTTC | CSARRGGTYETQYF
. | 15 | . | TRBJ1-2 | TRBV10-3 | TGTGCCAGCAGTGGGGGGGGAGGAACTACCTATGGCTACACCTTC | CASSGGGGTTYGYTF
. | 11 | . | TRBJ2-7 | TRBV7-6 | TGTGCCAGCAGCCCACACAGGGCTATGTACTTC | CASSPHRAMYF
. | 16 | . | TRBJ2-5 | TRBV9 | TGTGCCAGCAGCCCATTTGGTGGGGGTGGAGTCGAGACCCAGTACTTC | CASSPFGGGGVETQYF
few | 15 | . | TRBJ1-4 | TRBV11-3 | TGTGCCAGCAGCTTGGGGGGGGGAATTGCTGAAAAACTGTTTTTT | CASSLGGGIAEKLFF
many | 13 | . | TRBJ1-5 | TRBV2 | TGTGCCAGCAGTGAAGACGTGGGTGGGCCCCAGCATTTT | CASSEDVGGPQHF
few | 14 | TRBD1 | TRBJ1-2 | TRBV5-1 | TGCGCCAGCAGCCCGCGGGACAGGGGACATGGCTACACCTTC | CASSPRDRGHGYTF
many | 13 | . | TRBJ1-6 | TRBV7-9 | TGTGCCAGCAGCTTATCACCGGACTCACCCCTCCACTTT | CASSLSPDSPLHF
few | 15 | TRBD2 | TRBJ2-5 | TRBV12-3/TRBV12-4 | TGTGCCAGCAGCTCCCCCGGGACTAGCGCCGAGACCCAGTACTTC | CASSSPGTSAETQYF
few | 15 | TRBD1 | TRBJ1-5 | TRBV20-1 | TGCAGTGCCAGGGACAGGGATTATAGCAATCAGCCCCAGCATTTT | CSARDRDYSNQPQHF
few | 15 | . | TRBJ1-6 | TRBV19 | TGTGCCAGCAGCCGTGGACCCTCGTGGGGGTCACCCCTCCACTTT | CASSRGPSWGSPLHF
many | 12 | . | TRBJ1-2 | TRBV12-3/TRBV12-4 | TGTGCCAGCAGCCATGAGGACAGTGGCTACACCTTC | CASSHEDSGYTF
many | 15 | TRBD1 | TRBJ1-6 | TRBV20-1 | TGCAGTGCTAGAGGACGGGGACAGGGGAGGTCACCCCTCCACTTT | CSARGRGQGRSPLHF
. | 14 | . | TRBJ2-7 | TRBV11-2 | TGTGCCAGCAGCTTAGCTTCGTCGGGCTACGAGCAGTACTTC | CASSLASSGYEQYF
. | 14 | . | TRBJ2-2 | TRBV11-2 | TGTGCCAGCAGGGTGCAGGCGAACACCGGGGAGCTGTTTTTT | CASRVQANTGELFF
few | 15 | . | TRBJ1-2 | TRBV7-8 | TGTGCCAGCAGCTTATATGACAGATCTATAAGGGGCTACACCTTC | CASSLYDRSIRGYTF
few | 16 | TRBD1 | TRBJ1-4 | TRBV20-1 | TGCAGTGCTAGGGACAGGGACTTATCAACTAATGAAAAACTGTTTTTT | CSARDRDLSTNEKLFF
. | 13 | TRBD1 | TRBJ1-4 | TRBV10-3 | TGTGCCATCATGGCAGGGGGGAATGAAAAACTGTTTTTT | CAIMAGGNEKLFF
. | 19 | TRBD1 | TRBJ2-5 | TRBV19 | TGTGCCAGCAGCACCGGGACAGGGGGTAGCGGGGGCCTGAAAGAGACCCAGTACTTC | CASSTGTGGSGGLKETQYF
. | 19 | TRBD2 | TRBJ2-2 | TRBV7-9 | TGTGCCAGCAGCTTGGGGGCGACCCCGGGACTAGCGGGGACCGGGGAGCTGTTTTTT | CASSLGATPGLAGTGELFF
few | 15 | . | TRBJ1-5 | TRBV2 | TGTGCCAGCAGTGAAGTTCCAGGAGGCAATCAGCCCCAGCATTTT | CASSEVPGGNQPQHF
. | 15 | . | TRBJ2-2 | TRBV29-1 | TGCAGCGTTGATTTCGAGGGTCGAGGGACCGGGGAGCTGTTTTTT | CSVDFEGRGTGELFF
. | 15 | TRBD1 | TRBJ1-5 | TRBV6-6 | TGTGCCAGCGGATACGGGACAGGGGGTAATCAGCCCCAGCATTTT | CASGYGTGGNQPQHF
. | 16 | . | TRBJ2-2 | TRBV6-6 | TGTGCCAGCAGTTACTCTCCGGACACAAACACCGGGGAGCTGTTTTTT | CASSYSPDTNTGELFF
many | 14 | . | TRBJ2-2 | TRBV7-6 | TGTGCCAGCAGCTTCAAGGGTAACACCGGGGAGCTGTTTTTT | CASSFKGNTGELFF
few | 14 | TRBD2 | TRBJ2-7 | TRBV20-1 | TGCAGTGCTAGGGGTCTAGCGGGATTGGGAGAGCAGTACTTC | CSARGLAGLGEQYF